The clone carrying this TCR beta chain was detected ten times or more. Antigen specificity is unknown. The cDNA had a unique molecular identifier and a template-switch universal primer site. TCRdb analysed the 5' RACE reads with MiXCR anew, one entry per CDR3 protein. The table includes approximately 470,000 distinct CDR3 sequences, 14% detected once. This specimen comes from a study of identical twins. Study-wide findings and caveats: Among beta out-of-frame sequences, excess sharing between twins appeared weaker.

These data were also filed under a second study, of yellow fever vaccine responses in identical twins. That source notes: Each twin's T cell response to the vaccine was reported to look partly convergent and partly personalized.

Sequenced material: CD4+ T cells sorted from blood. This receptor was obtained from a woman aged 18-29 years in good health.

The CDR3 DNA sequence: TGTGCCAGCAGATACAGGGAGGCTTACGAGCAGTACTTC. This encodes CASRYREAYEQYF. This chain uses TRBV12-3 or TRBV12-4 with TRBJ2-7; the D gene could be TRBD1 or TRBD2 (6 bases each). This CDR3 contains 13 residues. V was trimmed by 6 bases and J by 4 bases, leaving 13 bases between them.